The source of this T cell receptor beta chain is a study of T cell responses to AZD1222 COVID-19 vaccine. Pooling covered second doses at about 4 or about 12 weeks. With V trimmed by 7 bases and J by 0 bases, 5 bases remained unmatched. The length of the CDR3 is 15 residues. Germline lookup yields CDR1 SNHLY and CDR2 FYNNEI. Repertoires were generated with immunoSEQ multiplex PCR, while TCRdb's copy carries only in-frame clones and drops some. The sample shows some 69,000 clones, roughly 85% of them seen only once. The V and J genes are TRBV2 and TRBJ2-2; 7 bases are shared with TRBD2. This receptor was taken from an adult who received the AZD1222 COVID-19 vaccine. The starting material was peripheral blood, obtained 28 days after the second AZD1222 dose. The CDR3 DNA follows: TGTGCCAGCAACGGGGGGAGCTCGAACACCGGGGAGCTGTTTTTT. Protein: CASNGGSSNTGELFF.